The TCR beta chain under discussion was sequenced for a study of cytomegalovirus exposure and HLA in healthy donors. Germline values: CDR1 MDHEN, CDR2 SYDVKM. The ends lost 3 bases at V and 2 bases at J; junction bases unmatched: 5. CDR3 length equals 15 residues. For this clone: What it binds is not known.

A multiplex PCR was run with 60 Vbeta primers and 13 Jbeta primers. Only in-frame clones appear in the TCRdb table, and some are missing; sequencing was by immunoSEQ multiplex PCR. The repertoire holds approximately 100,000 clones, with around three quarters as singletons. General study findings and limits: An analysis was carried out later, and it reportedly showed fewer N-insertions in an Asian-associated ancestry cluster than the roughly 670-donor mean. Reportedly, TCR beta sequences accurately predicted HLA-A and HLA-B alleles in most subjects. A prior analysis recorded that most TCR beta V segments were productive about 87% or about 30% of the time. In a later analysis, at a false discovery rate of 0.05, roughly 16,000 TCR beta sequences matched HLA alleles.

This chain joins TRBV28 and TRBJ2-5; TRBD1 matches 8 bases. Input material: PBMCs. The receptor was isolated from a man aged 40-55 years in good health and CMV-seropositive. This CDR3 is CASSFPGGLQETQYF. The DNA of the CDR3 is TGTGCCAGCAGTTTTCCAGGGGGCCTTCAAGAGACCCAGTACTTC.